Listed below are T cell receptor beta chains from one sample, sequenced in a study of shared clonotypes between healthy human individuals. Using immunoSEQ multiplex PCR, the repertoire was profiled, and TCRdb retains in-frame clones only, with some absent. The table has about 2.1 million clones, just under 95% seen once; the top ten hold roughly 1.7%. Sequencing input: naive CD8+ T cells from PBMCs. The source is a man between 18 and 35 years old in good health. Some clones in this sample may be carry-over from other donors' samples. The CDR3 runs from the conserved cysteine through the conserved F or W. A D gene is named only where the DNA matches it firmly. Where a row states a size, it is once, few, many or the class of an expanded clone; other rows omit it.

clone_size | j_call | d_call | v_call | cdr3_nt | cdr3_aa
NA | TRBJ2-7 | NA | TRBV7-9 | TGTGCCAGCACCAATTCTATCGGGGGGCGCGAGCAGTACTTC | CASTNSIGGREQYF
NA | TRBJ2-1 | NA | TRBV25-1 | TGTGCCAGCAGCAAAGGATTGGCGGGATTTAATGAGCAGTTCTTC | CASSKGLAGFNEQFF
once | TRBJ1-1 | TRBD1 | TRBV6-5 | TGTGCCAGCAGCCCAGGGGGTTTGAACACTGAAGCTTTCTTT | CASSPGGLNTEAFF
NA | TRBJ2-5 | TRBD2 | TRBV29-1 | TGCAGCGTTGAGTCGAGCGGGAGACAAGAGACCCAGTACTTC | CSVESSGRQETQYF
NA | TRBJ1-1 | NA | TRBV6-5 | TGTGCCAGCAGTTGGGCAGAGAACACTGAAGCTTTCTTT | CASSWAENTEAFF
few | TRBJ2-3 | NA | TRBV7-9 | TGTGCCAGCAGCTTAAAAGATACGCAGTATTTT | CASSLKDTQYF
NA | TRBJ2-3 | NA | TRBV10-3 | TGTGCCATCAGTGACGTGGCGGCGAAAGACGATACGCAGTATTTT | CAISDVAAKDDTQYF
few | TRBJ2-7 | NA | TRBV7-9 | TGTGCCAGCAGCTTCGGCCCCACGTACGAGCAGTACTTC | CASSFGPTYEQYF
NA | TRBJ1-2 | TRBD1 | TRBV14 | TGTGCCAGCAGCCAAGTCCGGACAGGGGTGGGCTATGGCTACACCTTC | CASSQVRTGVGYGYTF
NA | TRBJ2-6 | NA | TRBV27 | TGTGCCAGCAGTTTAAGAGGCTCTGGGGCCAACGTCCTGACTTTC | CASSLRGSGANVLTF
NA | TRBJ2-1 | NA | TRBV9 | TGTGCCAGCAGCGTAGTGGGGGTCCCTCACAACGAGCAGTTCTTC | CASSVVGVPHNEQFF
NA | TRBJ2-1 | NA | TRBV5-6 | TGTGCCAGCAGCAACGGACAGCTAAGAACCGAGCAGTTCTTC | CASSNGQLRTEQFF
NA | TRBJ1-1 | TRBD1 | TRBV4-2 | TGTGCCAGCAGCCAAGCGGGACAGCAGAACACTGAAGCTTTCTTT | CASSQAGQQNTEAFF
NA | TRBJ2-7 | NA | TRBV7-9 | TGTGCCAGCAGCGAGGGGCCCCACAGCGAGCAGTACTTC | CASSEGPHSEQYF
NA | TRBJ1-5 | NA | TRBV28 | TGTGCCAGCAGTTTACTGCTCCAGCAGGGTAATCAGCCCCAGCATTTT | CASSLLLQQGNQPQHF
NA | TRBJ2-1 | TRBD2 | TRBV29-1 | TGCAGCGCCCGCCCACTAGCGGGAGTCAATGAGCAGTTCTTC | CSARPLAGVNEQFF
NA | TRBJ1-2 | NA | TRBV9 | TGTGCCAGCAGCGCAAGTAGCCGGGACGCGGATGGCTACACCTTC | CASSASSRDADGYTF
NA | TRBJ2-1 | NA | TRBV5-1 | TGCGCCAGCAGTGGGGGAAATGAGCAGTTCTTC | CASSGGNEQFF
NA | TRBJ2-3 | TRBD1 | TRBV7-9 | TGTGCCAGCAGCTCCGGCACAGGGGGATTTAACACAGATACGCAGTATTTT | CASSSGTGGFNTDTQYF